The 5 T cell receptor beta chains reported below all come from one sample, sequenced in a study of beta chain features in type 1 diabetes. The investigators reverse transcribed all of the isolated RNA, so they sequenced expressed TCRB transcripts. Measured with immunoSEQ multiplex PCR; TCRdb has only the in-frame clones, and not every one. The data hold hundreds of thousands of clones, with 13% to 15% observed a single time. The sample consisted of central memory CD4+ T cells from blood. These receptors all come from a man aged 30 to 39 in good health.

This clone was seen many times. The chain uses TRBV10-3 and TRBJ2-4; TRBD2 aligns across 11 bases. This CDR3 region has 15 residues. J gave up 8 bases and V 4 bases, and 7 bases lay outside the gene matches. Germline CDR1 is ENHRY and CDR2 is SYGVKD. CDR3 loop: CAISVSSGGLDIQYF. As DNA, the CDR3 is TGTGCCATCAGTGTATCTAGCGGGGGGTTAGACATTCAGTACTTC.

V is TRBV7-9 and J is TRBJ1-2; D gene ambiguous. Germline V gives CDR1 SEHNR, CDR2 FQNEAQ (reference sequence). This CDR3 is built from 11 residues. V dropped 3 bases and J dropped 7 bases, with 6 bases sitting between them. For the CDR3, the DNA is TGTGCCAGCAGCTTCTCCAGTGGCTACACCTTC. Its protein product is CASSFSSGYTF.

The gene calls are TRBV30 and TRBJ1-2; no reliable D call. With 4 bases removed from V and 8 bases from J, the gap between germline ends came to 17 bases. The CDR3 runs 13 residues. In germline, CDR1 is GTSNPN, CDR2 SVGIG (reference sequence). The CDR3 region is CAWTAGRLAGYTF. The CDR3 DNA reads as TGTGCCTGGACCGCCGGTCGGTTGGCCGGCTACACCTTC. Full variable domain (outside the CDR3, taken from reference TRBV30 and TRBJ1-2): SQTIHQWPATLVQPVGSPLSLECTVEGTSNPNLYWYRQAAGRGLQLLFYSVGIGQISSEVPQNLSASRPQDRQFILSSKKLLLSDSGFYLCAWTAGRLAGYTFGSGTRLTVV.

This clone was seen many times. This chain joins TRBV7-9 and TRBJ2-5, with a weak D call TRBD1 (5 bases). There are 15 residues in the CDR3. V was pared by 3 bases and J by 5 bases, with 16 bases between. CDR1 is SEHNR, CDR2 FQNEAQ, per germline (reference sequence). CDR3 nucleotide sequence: TGTGCCAGCAGCTTGGCCCAGGGTGATGGGGAGACCCAGTACTTC. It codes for CASSLAQGDGETQYF.

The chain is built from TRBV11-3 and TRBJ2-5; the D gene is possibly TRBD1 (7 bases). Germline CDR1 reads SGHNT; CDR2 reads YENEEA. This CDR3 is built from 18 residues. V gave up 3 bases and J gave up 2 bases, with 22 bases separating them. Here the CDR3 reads CASSFRNGGGARQETQYF. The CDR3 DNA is TGTGCCAGCAGCTTCCGTAACGGAGGGGGCGCAAGGCAAGAGACCCAGTACTTC.